The TCR beta chain under discussion was sequenced for a study of T cell responses to AZD1222 COVID-19 vaccine. Study-wide results and limits: Spike-wide coverage was observed for vaccine-associated CD4 TCRs, with dominant responses at 160-218 and 743-854. Close to half of spike-specific TCRs reportedly recognize unmutated variant regions. Clonal diversity was possibly underestimated; the donors were predominantly white British and more often female.

Of note for this clone: Its antigen remains unknown.

Profiled with immunoSEQ multiplex PCR; TCRdb holds only in-frame clones, not every one. The profile shows 90,000 to 150,000 clones, about 85% of them singletons. This clonotype originated in an adult in good health. Sequenced material: peripheral blood, taken on day 0 of AZD1222 vaccination.

The DNA of the CDR3 is TGTGCCAGCAGTTCTCCGGGACCCGGGTATCATGGCTACACCTTC. It translates to CASSSPGPGYHGYTF. The chain joins TRBV6-5 to TRBJ1-2; D might be TRBD1 (5 bases). The V and J ends lost 4 bases and 6 bases respectively, with 18 bases between them. Germline values: CDR1 MNHEY, CDR2 SVGAGI. The CDR3 runs to 15 residues.